This T cell receptor (beta chain) was retrieved from a study of PD-L1 blockade in urothelial cancer (dated by TCRdb to 2015 to 2018). Turning to the overall study: Every patient began therapy in 2014 and was given atezolizumab 1,200 mg intravenously every 3 weeks. About nine tenths of the roughly 29 patients were males with bladder-origin urothelial cancer, and about 65% of the 29 reported a prior smoking history. An ECOG performance status of 0 or 1 was recorded for the patients, and 0 to 3 prior chemotherapy regimens had been received by the patients. Blood samples were analyzed at 3 weeks after treatment start (second dose) and at 6 weeks after treatment start. Blood samples gave median yields of approximately 130,000 T cells and more than 80,000 unique TCRs, along with a median clonality of about 0.084. An exploratory multi-omic analysis was conducted of the somatic, immune and clinical correlates of response to PD-L1 blockade with atezolizumab in urothelial cancer. Pretreatment tumor samples, along with matched peripheral blood collected serially before and after atezolizumab treatment, underwent TCR sequencing. Durable clinical benefit was defined as progression-free survival longer than 6 months, and TCR features were also tested against progression-free and overall survival. Whole exome sequencing and RNA sequencing of pretreatment tumors were performed alongside TCR sequencing in the same patients. Durable clinical benefit was achieved by nine patients and was not achieved by 20 patients. Pretreatment blood TCR-seq was available for about 27 patients, at least one posttreatment blood collection was obtained for around 24 patients, and tumor TCR-seq was available for around 24 patients.

As concerns this clone: What this receptor recognizes is not known. Per-base qualities were not stored, and no clone one base away is much larger.

To estimate absolute template abundance from read counts, synthetic TCR analog templates were spiked into each PCR. Using the immunoSEQ assay, TCRbeta CDR3 regions were amplified from genomic DNA with bias-controlled V and J gene primers. Sequencing of rearranged TCRbeta segments was performed at approximately 20X coverage. For the original study's pipeline: Clustering was used to correct sequencing errors, and CDR3s were annotated against IMGT so that V, D and J genes could be assigned. Downstream analyses used only productive TCRbeta rearrangements, leaving out any out-of-frame or stop-codon sequences. Clonality was computed as one minus Shannon entropy normalized by the log of the number of unique productive sequences. Fisher's exact test with Benjamini-Hochberg correction, using a cutoff of adjusted p below 0.01, was how clones that differed between time points or between blood and tumor were identified. TCRdb re-hosts the immuneACCESS table, in-frame sequences only. Its copies lack some clones; in the studies checked, an unresolved V gene accounts for under half of them, and the cause for the rest is not known. V, J and clone size are taken as reported in that table, and D and trimming were inferred from the DNA itself. This sample is represented by approximately 38,000 clones; around nine tenths of them were singletons. The top ten clones comprise about 22% of the sample.

The sample's time point label, decoded: peripheral blood 6 weeks after treatment start. The cohort included 29 patients with locally advanced or metastatic urothelial carcinoma who were treated at Memorial Sloan Kettering on a trial protocol. Peripheral blood mononuclear cells were collected from each patient pretreatment and during treatment, giving between 1 and 8 total time points per patient. The Qiagen DNeasy Blood extraction kit was used to purify genomic DNA from total PBMCs and from tumor samples. Collected pretreatment and during treatment, PBMCs were isolated and stored as previously described. Broader findings and caveats from the paper: Among patients with durable benefit, tumor-associated TCR clones showed greater expansion in peripheral blood 3 weeks after treatment started (n ≈ 24, p = 0.022). A pretreatment peripheral blood TCR clonality below the median was linked to improved progression-free and overall survival. Because the sample size was small (n of about 29) and many exploratory analyses were performed, the results are intended to be hypothesis-generating.

Germline trimming amounts to 4 bases on V and 8 bases on J, with 15 as the count of junction bases outside the gene matches. The CDR3, cysteine through phenylalanine, is 18 amino acids long. Only CDR3 DNA is held: 54 bases, read in frame from base 1. The germline V gene (reference sequence) gives CDR1 as LNHDA and CDR2 as SQIVND. The rearranged segments are TRBV19 and TRBJ2-1; 12 bases in between match TRBD2. The sample consisted of PBMCs, taken around atezolizumab (anti-PD-L1) treatment. This TCR was recovered from a man between 60 and 75 years old with urothelial cancer. This receptor has the CDR3 CASSTSRTPSGREHEQFF. DNA sequence: TGTGCCAGTAGTACCTCTCGAACTCCTAGCGGGAGGGAGCATGAGCAGTTCTTC.